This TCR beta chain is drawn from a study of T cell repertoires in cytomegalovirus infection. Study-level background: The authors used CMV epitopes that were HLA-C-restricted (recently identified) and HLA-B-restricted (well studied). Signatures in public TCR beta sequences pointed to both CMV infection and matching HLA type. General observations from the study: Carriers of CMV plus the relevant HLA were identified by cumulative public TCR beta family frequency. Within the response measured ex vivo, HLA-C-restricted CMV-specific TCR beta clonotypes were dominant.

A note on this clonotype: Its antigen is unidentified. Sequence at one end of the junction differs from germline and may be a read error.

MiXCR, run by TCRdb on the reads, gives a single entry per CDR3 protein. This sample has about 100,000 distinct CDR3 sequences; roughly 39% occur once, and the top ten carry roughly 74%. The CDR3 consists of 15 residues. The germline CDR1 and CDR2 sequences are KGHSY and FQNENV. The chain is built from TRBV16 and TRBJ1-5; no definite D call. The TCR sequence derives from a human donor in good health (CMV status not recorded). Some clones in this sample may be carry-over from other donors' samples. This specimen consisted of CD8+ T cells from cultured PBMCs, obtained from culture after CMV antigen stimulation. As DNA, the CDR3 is TGTGCCAGCAGCCAATGGGTCTCCGGCAATCAGTCCCAGCATTTT. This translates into CASSQWVSGNQSQHF.